One sample yielded the 15 T cell receptor beta chains listed below, sequenced in a study of T cells after yellow fever vaccination. A single record per CDR3 protein comes from TCRdb applying MiXCR to the 5' RACE reads. The repertoire includes about 74,000 distinct CDR3 sequences, roughly 6.9% of them detected once, and 30% to 40% sits in the top ten. The source was CD8+ T cells sorted from PBMCs, collected 5 to 6 days after the first yellow fever vaccination. These receptors came from a man aged 18 to 29 who received the YFV17D yellow fever vaccine.

This clonotype was seen ten or more times. The chain combines TRBV27 with TRBJ2-3; 7 bases line up with TRBD1. V shed 5 bases, J shed 0 bases, and the junction held 5 bases outside the gene matches. The CDR3 totals 15 residues. Germline V gene sequence: CDR1 MNHEY, CDR2 SMNVEV (reference sequence). The CDR3: CASSPGTASTDTQYF. The CDR3 DNA reads as TGTGCCAGCAGTCCCGGGACAGCAAGCACAGATACGCAGTATTTT.

This chain uses TRBV11-2 with TRBJ2-7; 11 bases agree with TRBD1. The V gene end was trimmed by 4 bases and the J gene end by 0 bases; junction bases not matched to a gene: 14. The CDR3 covers 19 residues. Germline values: CDR1 SGHAT, CDR2 FQNNGV. The CDR3 sequence: CASSWTGTGGFRSSYEQYF. The CDR3 DNA is TGTGCCAGCAGCTGGACCGGGACAGGGGGGTTTCGGAGCTCCTACGAGCAGTACTTC.

This clonotype was detected a few times. The chain has TRBV29-1 and TRBJ2-3, with 9 bases lining up with TRBD2. In germline, CDR1 is SQVTM, CDR2 ANQGSEA. There are 14 residues in the CDR3. The ends lost 1 base at V and 6 bases at J; junction bases unmatched: 5. Written as DNA, the CDR3 is TGCAGCGTTGAAGGAGGCGGGGGGGGGGATACGCAGTATTTT. This translates into CSVEGGGGGDTQYF.

This chain joins TRBV20-1 and TRBJ2-1, with D hard to call. V was cut by 3 bases and J by 2 bases, with 11 bases left in between. The CDR3 is 14 amino acids. Germline assignment: CDR1 DFQATT and CDR2 SNEGSKA (reference sequence). The CDR3 sequence: CSASQAKAYNEQFF. The CDR3 bases are TGCAGTGCTAGCCAAGCGAAAGCCTACAATGAGCAGTTCTTC.

J is TRBJ1-4 and V is TRBV15; D is ambiguous. The CDR3 is 12 amino acids. V lost 3 bases and J lost 14, with 13 bases in between. The germline CDR1 and CDR2 sequences are LNHNV and YYDKDF (reference sequence). CDR3 DNA: TGTGCCACCAGCAGCCTAGCCAGAGCCCTGTTTTTT. Its translation is CATSSLARALFF.

This clonotype was observed many times. The chain combines TRBV20-1 with TRBJ2-7; D uncertain. The V gene lost 0 bases and the J gene lost 7 bases, with 13 bases spanning the gap. This CDR3 is 13 amino acids long. The V gene's germline CDR1 is DFQATT and CDR2 SNEGSKA (reference sequence). CDR3 sequence reads: CSARDPTAGEQYF. CDR3 DNA: TGCAGTGCTAGAGATCCCACAGCCGGGGAGCAGTACTTC.

This clonotype came up a few times. The J gene is TRBJ2-7, the V gene TRBV12-3 or TRBV12-4; 7 bases are a match to TRBD1. The CDR3 length is 14 residues. V lost 6 bases, J lost 6 bases, and 11 bases stayed unmatched. DNA for the CDR3: TGTGCCAGCAGCCCGGAAAACAGGGGCCTCGAGCAGTACTTC. Translation: CASSPENRGLEQYF.

The genes are TRBV4-3 and TRBJ2-2, with 7 bases lining up with TRBD2. V gave up 4 bases and J gave up 6 bases; unmatched junction bases: 17. The CDR3 covers 18 residues. Germline V gives CDR1 LGHNA, CDR2 YSLEER. The CDR3 DNA follows: TGCGCCAGCAGCCGAGGTTACTCTAGCGGCCTCTTTTCCGGGGAGCTGTTTTTT. As protein: CASSRGYSSGLFSGELFF.

This clonotype came up many times. The rearrangement joins TRBV29-1 to TRBJ1-1; 8 bases are shared with TRBD1. Looked up from germline, CDR1 is SQVTM and CDR2 is ANQGSEA. V was pared by 3 bases and J by 1 base, with 4 bases of the junction left unmatched. The CDR3 has 14 residues. CDR3 in DNA: TGCAGCGTTGACCGGACAGGGAGGAACACTGAAGCTTTCTTT. Translating it yields CSVDRTGRNTEAFF. Full variable domain (missing parts from reference TRBV29-1 and TRBJ1-1): SAVISQKPSRDICQRGTSLTIQCQVDSQVTMMFWYRQQPGQSLTLIATANQGSEATYESGFVIDKFPISRPNLTFSTLTVSNMSPEDSSIYLCSVDRTGRNTEAFFGQGTRLTVV.

This chain uses TRBV29-1 with TRBJ1-1, with 8 nucleotides matching TRBD1. The V segment lost 4 bases and the J segment 6 bases; nucleotides outside the gene matches: 7. Germline CDR1 SQVTM, CDR2 ANQGSEA. The CDR3 totals 13 residues. The CDR3 sequence is CSVVRGRGSEAFF. The CDR3 DNA is TGCAGCGTTGTCAGGGGGCGCGGGTCTGAAGCTTTCTTT.

The gene calls are TRBV5-6 and TRBJ2-1; D may correspond to TRBD1 or TRBD2 (5 bases each). The CDR3 is made up of 13 amino acids. Per germline, CDR1 SGHDT and CDR2 YYEEEE. The V end was cut by 8 bases, the J end by 1 base, with 10 bases between. The CDR3 DNA reads TGTGCCAGGGGGGACCATTCCTACAATGAGCAGTTCTTC. It specifies CARGDHSYNEQFF. Supplemented by reference TRBV5-6 and TRBJ2-1, the full variable domain reads DAGVTQSPTHLIKTRGQQVTLRCSPKSGHDTVSWYQQALGQGPQFIFQYYEEEERQRGNFPDRFSGHQFPNYSSELNVNALLLGDSALYLCARGDHSYNEQFFGPGTRLTVL.

As regards this clonotype: Given a much more abundant clone one base away, this may be a read error. This CDR3 reads CASGGENAGELFF. CDR3 nucleotide sequence: TGTGCCTCGGGAGGGGAGAACGCCGGGGAGCTGTTTTTT. The chain combines TRBV9 with TRBJ2-2; 8 bases are a match to TRBD2. The CDR3 contains 13 residues. The germline V gene encodes CDR1 SGDLS and CDR2 YYNGEE.

This clonotype was picked up many times. The chain combines TRBV9 with TRBJ2-7; 8 bases are a match to TRBD1. CDR1 is SGDLS and CDR2 is YYNGEE in the germline V gene. CDR3 length: 13 residues. J lost 5 bases, V lost 4 bases, and 5 bases had no gene match. The CDR3: CASSLTDRDEQYV. The CDR3 bases are TGTGCCAGCAGCTTAACGGACAGGGACGAGCAGTACGTC.

The table lists this clonotype with a few counts. V and J are TRBV7-9 and TRBJ2-1; the match to TRBD1 covers 10 bases. V lost 3 bases to trimming and J lost 0 bases; unmatched junction nucleotides: 11. CDR1 SEHNR and CDR2 FQNEAQ come from the germline V gene (reference sequence). The CDR3 has 19 residues. The CDR3 coding sequence is TGTGCCAGCAGCTTCCCCCTCGGACAGGGGGTGAGCTCCTACAATGAGCAGTTCTTC. It specifies CASSFPLGQGVSSYNEQFF.

The table lists this clonotype with many counts. This rearrangement joins TRBV4-3 to TRBJ2-7; D gene uncertain. The CDR3 loop spans 13 amino acids. V dropped 6 bases and J dropped 3 bases, with 12 bases sitting between them. CDR1 and CDR2 from the germline V gene are LGHNA and YSLEER. The CDR3 reads CASSVGRDYEQYF. In DNA form, the CDR3 reads TGCGCCAGCAGTGTAGGAAGGGACTACGAGCAGTACTTC.